This record covers a single T cell receptor (beta chain). CDR3 size: 14 residues. In germline, CDR1 is SGHNT, CDR2 YENEEA. The J segment lost 5 bases and the V segment lost 6 bases, leaving 7 bases of the junction unmatched. This sample was included in a study of cytomegalovirus exposure and HLA in healthy donors. Use of 60 Vbeta and 13 Jbeta primers characterized the PCR. TCRdb's table, derived via immunoSEQ multiplex PCR, lists solely in-frame clones and lacks some. The table lists under 200,000 clones. The TCR was taken from a man aged 30 to 39 in good health and CMV-seronegative. Sequenced: PBMCs. This sequence joins TRBV11-3 and TRBJ1-1, with TRBD1 matching 9 bases. The CDR3 nucleotides read TGTGCCAGCAGACTCGACAGGGGGGGAACTGAAGCTTTCTTT. Translation: CASRLDRGGTEAFF.